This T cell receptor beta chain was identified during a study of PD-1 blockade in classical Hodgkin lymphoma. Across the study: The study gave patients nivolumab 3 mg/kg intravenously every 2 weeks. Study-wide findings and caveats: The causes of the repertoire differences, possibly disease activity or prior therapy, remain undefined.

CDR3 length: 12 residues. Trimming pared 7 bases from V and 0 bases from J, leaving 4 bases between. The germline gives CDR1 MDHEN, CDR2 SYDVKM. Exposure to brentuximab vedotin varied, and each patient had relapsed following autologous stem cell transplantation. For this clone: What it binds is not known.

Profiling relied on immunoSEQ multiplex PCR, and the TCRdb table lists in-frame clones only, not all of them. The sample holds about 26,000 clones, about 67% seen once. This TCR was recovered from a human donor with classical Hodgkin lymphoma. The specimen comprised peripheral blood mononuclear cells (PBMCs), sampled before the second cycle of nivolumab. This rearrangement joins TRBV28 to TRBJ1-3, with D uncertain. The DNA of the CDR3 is TGTGCCAGCATCAGCTCTGGAAACACCATATATTTT. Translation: CASISSGNTIYF.